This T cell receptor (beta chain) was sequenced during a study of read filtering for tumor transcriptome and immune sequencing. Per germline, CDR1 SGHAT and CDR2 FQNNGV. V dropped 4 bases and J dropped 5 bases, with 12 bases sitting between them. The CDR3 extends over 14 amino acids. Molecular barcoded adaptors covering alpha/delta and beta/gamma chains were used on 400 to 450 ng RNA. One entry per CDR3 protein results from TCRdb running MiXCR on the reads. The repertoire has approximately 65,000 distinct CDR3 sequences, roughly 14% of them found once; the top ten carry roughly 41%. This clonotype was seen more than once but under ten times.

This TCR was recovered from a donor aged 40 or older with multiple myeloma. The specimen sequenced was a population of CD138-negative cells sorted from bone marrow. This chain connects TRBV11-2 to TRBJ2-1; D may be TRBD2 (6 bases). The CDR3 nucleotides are TGTGCCAGCAGCTCCGGGACTTTAAACAATGAGCAGTTCTTC. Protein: CASSSGTLNNEQFF.